This entry lists 15 T cell receptor beta chains sequenced from one sample in a study of blood T cell repertoires in COVID-19. Sequencing used immunoSEQ multiplex PCR; TCRdb keeps in-frame clones, though not all of them. This sample carries fewer than 200,000 clones, roughly nine tenths of them seen once, and the ten largest clones take about 1.9%. The sequencing sample was made of peripheral blood. These TCRs come from a man aged 18 to 30 who had recovered from COVID-19.

V is TRBV19 and J is TRBJ2-5, with TRBD2 as a possible D gene (6 bases). Trimming cost V 4 bases and J 5 bases, with 11 bases left between them. There are 13 residues in the CDR3. Germline values: CDR1 LNHDA, CDR2 SQIVND (reference sequence). The CDR3 DNA follows: TGTGCCAGTAGTAGAGGTGGGGGGGAGACCCAGTACTTC. Protein sequence: CASSRGGGETQYF.

This chain links TRBV11-3 with TRBJ2-1, with a possible D match to TRBD1 (5 bases). V dropped 0 bases and J dropped 0 bases, with 12 bases sitting between them. Germline lookup yields CDR1 SGHNT and CDR2 YENEEA. The CDR3 totals 17 residues. In DNA form, the CDR3 reads TGTGCCAGCAGCTTAGAATTGAGACAGTCCTCCTACAATGAGCAGTTCTTC. It yields the protein CASSLELRQSSYNEQFF.

The chain combines TRBV19 with TRBJ1-5; 7 bases line up with TRBD1. The CDR3 has 14 amino acids. V lost 6 bases and J lost 1; bases outside the gene matches: 3. The germline V gene has CDR1 LNHDA and CDR2 SQIVND (reference sequence). For the CDR3, the DNA is TGTGCCAGTAGCGGACAGGTGAGCAATCAGCCCCAGCATTTT. Amino acid sequence: CASSGQVSNQPQHF. The full variable domain, in which reference TRBV19 and TRBJ1-5 provide the parts outside the CDR3, is DGGITQSPKYLFRKEGQNVTLSCEQNLNHDAMYWYRQDPGQGLRLIYYSQIVNDFQKGDIAEGYSVSREKKESFPLTVTSAQKNPTAFYLCASSGQVSNQPQHFGDGTRLSIL.

The chain combines TRBV7-6 with TRBJ1-1; weak D call: TRBD1 (5 bases). CDR1 is SGHVS, CDR2 FNYEAQ, per germline. The CDR3 sequence is 12 residues long. V was shortened by 4 bases and J by 7 bases, with 10 bases between the two germline ends. CDR3 in amino acids: CASSSVDSEAFF. The CDR3 DNA sequence: TGTGCCAGCAGCTCCGTCGACAGTGAAGCTTTCTTT.

V gene TRBV10-3 combines with J gene TRBJ2-2; D not resolved. This CDR3 is 15 amino acids long. With 5 bases removed from V and 3 bases from J, the gap between germline ends came to 13 bases. CDR1 and CDR2 from the germline V gene are ENHRY and SYGVKD. The CDR3 region is CAISPLGHDTGELFF. In DNA, the CDR3 is TGTGCCATCAGTCCCCTGGGCCACGACACCGGGGAGCTGTTTTTT.

J is TRBJ2-3 and V is TRBV5-1; 8 bases map to TRBD1. Germline values: CDR1 SGHRS, CDR2 YFSETQ. CDR3 length: 15 residues. The trim removed 6 bases at V and 2 bases at J, leaving 8 bases unmatched. In DNA, the CDR3 is TGCGCCAGCACCCCCCGGGACAGGTTCACAGATACGCAGTATTTT. Its protein is CASTPRDRFTDTQYF. Filled out from reference TRBV5-1 and TRBJ2-3, the complete variable domain reads KAGVTQTPRYLIKTRGQQVTLSCSPISGHRSVSWYQQTPGQGLQFLFEYFSETQRNKGNFPGRFSGRQFSNSRSEMNVSTLELGDSALYLCASTPRDRFTDTQYFGPGTRLTVL.

This clone has only one observation. This chain connects TRBV28 to TRBJ2-3; 11 positions agree with TRBD2. Germline CDR1 is MDHEN and CDR2 is SYDVKM. The CDR3 totals 16 residues. V gave up 7 bases and J gave up 5 bases; unmatched junction bases: 11. The CDR3 bases are TGTGCCAGCACGGGACTAGCGGCATTTCAGGGAGATACGCAGTATTTT. Protein: CASTGLAAFQGDTQYF.

The V and J genes are TRBV2 and TRBJ2-4, with 8 bases that match TRBD1. The length of the CDR3 is 15 residues. In germline, CDR1 is SNHLY, CDR2 FYNNEI. Trimming removed 7 bases from V and 0 bases from J; junction bases left unmatched: 5. The CDR3 region is CASMGQVLAKNIQYF. The CDR3 region has the DNA TGTGCCAGCATGGGACAGGTCCTAGCCAAAAACATTCAGTACTTC.

The J gene is TRBJ2-3, the V gene TRBV28; D perhaps matches TRBD1 (5 bases). The CDR3 spans 12 residues. Deletions cut 6 bases from V and 4 bases from J, with 8 bases between. The germline V gene encodes CDR1 MDHEN and CDR2 SYDVKM. CDR3 region: CASRGPPDTQYF. CDR3 DNA sequence: TGTGCCAGCAGGGGGCCCCCAGATACGCAGTATTTT.

V and J are TRBV14 and TRBJ2-1; TRBD1 matches 7 bases. The J segment lost 4 bases and the V segment lost 0 bases, leaving 3 bases of the junction unmatched. Looked up from germline, CDR1 is SGHDN and CDR2 is FVKESK. The CDR3 extends over 15 amino acids. The CDR3, as DNA: TGTGCCAGCAGCCAAGAGAGGGGGCTTTACAATGAGCAGTTCTTC. Its translation is CASSQERGLYNEQFF.

This clone was counted a few times. The rearrangement joins TRBV7-2 to TRBJ1-1, with a possible D match to TRBD1 (5 bases). From germline, CDR1 is SGHTA and CDR2 FQGNSA. This CDR3 contains 14 residues. V lost 6 bases, J lost 0 bases, and 11 bases lay in between. CDR3 region: CASRPGLMNTEAFF. The CDR3, as DNA: TGTGCCAGCAGACCGGGACTCATGAACACTGAAGCTTTCTTT.

The chain is built from TRBV5-1 and TRBJ1-1; TRBD1 might be the D (6 bases). The germline V and J ends were trimmed by 2 bases and 5 bases, with 13 bases remaining between them. This CDR3 region has 14 residues. CDR1 and CDR2 (germline): SGHRS, YFSETQ. CDR3 DNA: TGCGCCAGCAGCTTCCGGCGGCAGGGGACTGAAGCTTTCTTT. Amino acids: CASSFRRQGTEAFF.

The CDR3 DNA reads TGTGCCAGTAAGGACACCCTATGGAGCAATCAGCCCCAGCATTTT. Its protein product is CASKDTLWSNQPQHF. V is TRBV19 and J is TRBJ1-5; D might be TRBD1 (5 bases). The CDR3 sequence is 15 residues long. V was clipped by 7 bases and J by 1 base, with 14 bases between them. Germline CDR1 LNHDA, CDR2 SQIVND (reference sequence).

The chain recombines TRBV10-3 with TRBJ1-1; perhaps TRBD1 as D (6 bases). V dropped 6 bases and J dropped 6 bases, with 17 bases sitting between them. This CDR3 is built from 14 residues. CDR1 is ENHRY, CDR2 SYGVKD, per germline. The CDR3 loop is CAIRSTGEGSEAFF. CDR3 DNA sequence: TGTGCCATCAGGTCGACAGGAGAGGGATCTGAAGCTTTCTTT.

The chain links TRBV2 to TRBJ2-1; 9 bases match TRBD2. V lost 3 bases and J lost 6; bases outside the gene matches: 3. Germline values: CDR1 SNHLY, CDR2 FYNNEI. This CDR3 is built from 14 residues. CDR3 amino acids: CASSDVLAGNEQFF. DNA for the CDR3: TGTGCCAGCAGTGACGTACTAGCGGGCAATGAGCAGTTCTTC.